The entry below gives a single TCR beta chain sequence along with its context. What it binds is unknown. The data were obtained in a study of neoadjuvant nivolumab and ipilimumab in lung cancer. In the study overall: Patients got nivolumab 3 mg/kg on days 1, 15 and 29; combination added ipilimumab 1 mg/kg day 1. Study observations and caveats: Compared with tumor-adjacent uninvolved lung, resected tumors showed greater richness and clonality. Only two of four nivolumab-treated tumors gained richness and clonality by surgery. Higher pretherapy blood TCR richness went with higher resected-tumor richness.

Sequencing was performed with immunoSEQ multiplex PCR; in TCRdb, only in-frame clones are kept and a portion is missing. The sample lists about 19,000 clones; 87% were seen once. The receptor was isolated from an adult with non-small cell lung cancer. Sequences were derived from peripheral blood, sampled before neoadjuvant nivolumab, alone or with ipilimumab.

The CDR3 region is CSGTQGGTEAFF. The CDR3 bases are TGCAGCGGCACTCAGGGGGGCACTGAAGCTTTCTTT. The rearrangement links TRBV29-1 to TRBJ1-1; 7 bases align to TRBD1. CDR1 is SQVTM and CDR2 is ANQGSEA in the germline V gene. Trimming removed 7 bases from V and 4 bases from J; junction bases left unmatched: 6. The CDR3 consists of 12 residues.